The clone carrying this T cell receptor beta chain came up once. The authors spiked synthetic TCR analog templates into each PCR. Method: immunoSEQ multiplex PCR; TCRdb's copy keeps in-frame clones and lacks some. The sample has about 45,000 clones, roughly 84% seen once; the top ten hold 20% to 25%. This sample is part of a study of PD-L1 blockade in urothelial cancer. Across the study: Blood underwent analysis 3 weeks (second dose) and 6 weeks after treatment began.

The time point denotes: pretreatment peripheral blood. The TCR comes from a donor aged 40 or over with urothelial cancer. The material sequenced was PBMCs, taken around atezolizumab (anti-PD-L1) treatment.

As DNA, the CDR3 is TGTGCCAGCTCACCCGCCAGGGCGGCCTATGGCTACACCTTC. It specifies CASSPARAAYGYTF. The chain has TRBV18 and TRBJ1-2; possibly TRBD1 for D (5 bases). This CDR3 has 14 amino acids. Germline V gene data show CDR1 as KGHSH and CDR2 as LQKENI. V lost 3 bases and J 4 bases, leaving 12 bases between the germline ends.